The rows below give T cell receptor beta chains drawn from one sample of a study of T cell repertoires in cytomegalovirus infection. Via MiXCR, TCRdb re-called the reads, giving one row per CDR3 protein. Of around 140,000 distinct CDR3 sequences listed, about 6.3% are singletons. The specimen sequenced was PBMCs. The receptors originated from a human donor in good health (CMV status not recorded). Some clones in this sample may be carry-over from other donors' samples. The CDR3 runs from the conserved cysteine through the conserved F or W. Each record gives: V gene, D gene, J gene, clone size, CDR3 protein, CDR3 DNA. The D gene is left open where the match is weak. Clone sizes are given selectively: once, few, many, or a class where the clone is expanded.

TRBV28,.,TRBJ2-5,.,CASSSGPRTQYF,TGTGCCAGCAGTTCGGGCCCTAGGACCCAGTACTTC
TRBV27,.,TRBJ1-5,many,CASSGRGRDQPQHF,TGTGCCAGCAGTGGACGCGGGCGCGATCAGCCCCAGCATTTT
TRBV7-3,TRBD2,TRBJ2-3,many,CASSLSGTSVDTQYF,TGTGCCAGCAGCTTATCCGGGACTAGCGTCGATACGCAGTATTTT
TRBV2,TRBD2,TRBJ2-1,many,CASSSTSGGLNNEQFF,TGTGCCAGCAGTTCTACTAGCGGGGGGCTCAACAATGAGCAGTTCTTC
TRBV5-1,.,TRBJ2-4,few,CASSPGGGYIQYF,TGCGCCAGCAGCCCTGGAGGGGGCTACATTCAGTACTTC
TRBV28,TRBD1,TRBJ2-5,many,CASSKRQGLGGTQYF,TGTGCCAGTTCAAAAAGACAGGGGCTGGGGGGGACCCAGTACTTC
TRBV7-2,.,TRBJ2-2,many,CASSRAPGSQSGELFF,TGTGCCAGCAGCCGTGCACCCGGGTCCCAGTCCGGGGAGCTGTTTTTT
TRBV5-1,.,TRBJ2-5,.,CASSLGSRASQGTQYF,TGCGCCAGCAGCTTGGGAAGTCGGGCCTCCCAGGGGACCCAGTACTTC
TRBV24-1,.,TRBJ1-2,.,CATSAGRNYGYTF,TGTGCCACCAGTGCGGGCAGAAACTATGGCTACACCTTC
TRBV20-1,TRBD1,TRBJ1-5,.,CSAQDRGDPQHF,TGCAGTGCCCAGGACAGGGGAGACCCCCAGCATTTT
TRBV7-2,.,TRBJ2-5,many,CASSLVRRGGPTQYF,TGTGCCAGCAGCTTAGTCCGTCGCGGGGGCCCAACCCAGTACTTC
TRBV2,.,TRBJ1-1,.,CASRPLGGLNTEAFF,TGTGCCAGCAGGCCCCTCGGGGGACTGAACACTGAAGCTTTCTTT
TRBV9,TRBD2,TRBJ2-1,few,CASSVGWEGIEQFF,TGTGCCAGCAGCGTCGGATGGGAGGGCATTGAGCAGTTCTTC
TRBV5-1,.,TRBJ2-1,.,CASSHSGTAVREQFF,TGCGCCAGCAGCCACTCCGGGACGGCGGTGAGGGAGCAGTTCTTC
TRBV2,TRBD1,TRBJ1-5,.,CASRHDRDQPQHF,TGTGCCAGCAGACATGACAGGGACCAGCCCCAGCATTTT
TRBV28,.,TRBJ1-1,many,CASSLLGGIGAFF,TGTGCCAGCAGTTTATTGGGGGGCATTGGAGCTTTCTTT
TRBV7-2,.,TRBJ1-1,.,CASSLYPLAAANTEAFF,TGTGCCAGCAGCTTATACCCCTTGGCAGCTGCGAACACTGAAGCTTTCTTT
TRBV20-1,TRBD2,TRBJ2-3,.,CSAGGLAGGTDTQYF,TGCAGTGCTGGAGGACTAGCGGGGGGCACCGATACGCAGTATTTT
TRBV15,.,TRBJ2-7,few,CATSRDGGQSLSYEQYF,TGTGCCACCAGCAGAGATGGTGGACAGTCCCTCTCCTACGAGCAGTACTTC
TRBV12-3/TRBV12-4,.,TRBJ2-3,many,CASSLAHGSTDTQYF,TGTGCCAGCAGTTTAGCCCACGGTAGCACAGATACGCAGTATTTT
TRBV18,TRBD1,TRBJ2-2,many,CASSPTGKNTGELFF,TGTGCCAGCTCACCGACAGGGAAGAACACCGGGGAGCTGTTTTTT
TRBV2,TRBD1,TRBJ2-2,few,CASRPGTVPGELFF,TGTGCCAGCAGGCCCGGGACAGTGCCCGGGGAGCTGTTTTTT
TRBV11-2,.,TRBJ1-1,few,CASSQTISTAPMNTEAFF,TGTGCCAGCAGCCAAACCATCTCGACAGCCCCTATGAACACTGAAGCTTTCTTT
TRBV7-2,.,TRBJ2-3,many,CASSEGGGSDTQYF,TGTGCCAGCAGCGAGGGGGGTGGGTCAGATACGCAGTATTTT
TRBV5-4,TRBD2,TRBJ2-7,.,CASSPSGGLPYEQYF,TGTGCCAGCAGTCCAAGCGGGGGCCTTCCCTACGAGCAGTACTTC
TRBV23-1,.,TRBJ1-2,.,CTQQRGAGDFYGYTF,TGCACCCAGCAGCGGGGAGCAGGAGACTTCTATGGCTACACCTTC
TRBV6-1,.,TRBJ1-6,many,CASSWDASSYNSPLHF,TGTGCCAGCAGTTGGGACGCAAGCTCCTATAATTCACCCCTCCACTTT
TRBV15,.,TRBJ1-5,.,CATSRDRNSNQPQHF,TGTGCCACCAGCAGAGACAGGAATAGCAATCAGCCCCAGCATTTT
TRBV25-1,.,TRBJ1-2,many,CASGGGFGYTF,TGTGCCAGCGGTGGAGGGTTTGGCTACACCTTC
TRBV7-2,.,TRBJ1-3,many,CASRPPGTGNTIYF,TGTGCCAGCAGACCCCCAGGGACTGGAAACACCATATATTTT
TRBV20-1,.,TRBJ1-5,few,CSARGRARNQPQHF,TGCAGTGCTAGAGGCAGGGCAAGGAATCAGCCCCAGCATTTT
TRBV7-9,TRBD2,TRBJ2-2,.,CASSTRTSGGNTGELFF,TGTGCCAGCAGCACCAGGACTAGCGGGGGCAACACCGGGGAGCTGTTTTTT
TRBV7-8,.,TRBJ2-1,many,CASSLGQRKNEQFF,TGTGCCAGCAGCTTAGGACAGAGGAAAAATGAGCAGTTCTTC
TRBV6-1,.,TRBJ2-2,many,CASSVFRNTGELFF,TGTGCCAGCAGTGTATTCAGGAACACCGGGGAGCTGTTTTTT
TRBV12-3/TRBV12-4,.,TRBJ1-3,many,CASSFTGATIYF,TGTGCCAGCAGTTTTACGGGGGCCACCATATATTTT
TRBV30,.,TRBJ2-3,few,CAWSLWSTDTQYF,TGTGCCTGGAGTTTGTGGAGCACAGATACGCAGTATTTT
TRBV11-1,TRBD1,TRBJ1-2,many,CASSSMGRGSDGYTF,TGTGCCAGCAGCTCGATGGGCAGGGGGTCGGATGGCTACACCTTC
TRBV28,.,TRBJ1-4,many,CASSLGPINEKLFF,TGTGCCAGCAGTTTGGGACCGATTAATGAAAAACTGTTTTTT
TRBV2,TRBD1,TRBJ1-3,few,CASSSGTGPNTIYF,TGTGCCAGCAGTTCCGGGACAGGGCCTAACACCATATATTTT
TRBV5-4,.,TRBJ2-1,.,CASSPGYNRDEQFF,TGTGCCAGCAGCCCGGGGTATAATCGAGATGAGCAGTTCTTC
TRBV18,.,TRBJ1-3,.,CASSPLRQGSGNTIYF,TGTGCCAGCTCACCACTTCGGCAGGGAAGTGGAAACACCATATATTTT
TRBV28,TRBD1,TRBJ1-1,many,CASSSTGRNTEAFF,TGTGCCAGCAGTTCGACAGGGCGGAACACTGAAGCTTTCTTT
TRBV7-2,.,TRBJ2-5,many,CASSPEATRQETQYF,TGTGCCAGCAGCCCTGAAGCTACCCGCCAAGAGACCCAGTACTTC
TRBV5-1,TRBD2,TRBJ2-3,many,CASSTSGGGGTQYF,TGCGCCAGCAGCACCAGCGGGGGGGGAGGTACGCAGTATTTT
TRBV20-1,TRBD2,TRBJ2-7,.,CSAAGGGDYYEQYF,TGCAGTGCCGCGGGGGGGGGAGATTACTACGAGCAGTACTTC
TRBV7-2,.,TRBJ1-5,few,CASSLGGGGRNQPQHF,TGTGCCAGCAGCTTAGGAGGAGGGGGGCGAAATCAGCCCCAGCATTTT
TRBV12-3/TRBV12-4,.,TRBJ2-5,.,CASSFGAAQETQYF,TGTGCCAGCAGTTTCGGTGCAGCCCAAGAGACCCAGTACTTC
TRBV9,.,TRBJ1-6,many,CASSVRSSYNSPLHF,TGTGCCAGCAGCGTAAGGAGCTCCTATAATTCACCCCTCCACTTT
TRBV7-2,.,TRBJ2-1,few,CASSAPSGNEQFF,TGTGCCAGCAGCGCCCCGAGTGGCAATGAGCAGTTCTTC
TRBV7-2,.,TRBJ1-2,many,CASRGGTWGYTF,TGTGCCAGCAGAGGGGGGACCTGGGGCTACACCTTC
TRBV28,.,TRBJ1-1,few,CASKKDRDAAFF,TGTGCCAGTAAAAAGGACCGGGATGCGGCTTTCTTT
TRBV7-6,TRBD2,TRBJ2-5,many,CASSLVASGDQETQYF,TGTGCCAGCAGCTTAGTTGCTAGCGGGGATCAAGAGACCCAGTACTTC
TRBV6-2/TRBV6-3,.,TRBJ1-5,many,CAVTDSNQPQHF,TGTGCCGTTACAGATAGCAATCAGCCCCAGCATTTT
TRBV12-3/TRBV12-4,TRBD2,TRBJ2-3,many,CASSFGAGGNTDTQYF,TGTGCCAGCAGTTTCGGGGCGGGGGGAAACACAGATACGCAGTATTTT
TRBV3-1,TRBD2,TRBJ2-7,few,CASQAGASYEQYF,TGTGCCAGCCAAGCGGGGGCCTCCTACGAGCAGTACTTC
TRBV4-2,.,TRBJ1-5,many,CASSQEWRGGQRPQHF,TGTGCCAGCAGCCAAGAATGGAGGGGTGGGCAAAGGCCCCAGCATTTT
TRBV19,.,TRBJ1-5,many,CASSVRDPLRNQPQHF,TGTGCCAGTAGTGTCCGGGACCCACTAAGGAATCAGCCCCAGCATTTT
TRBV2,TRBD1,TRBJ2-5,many,CARSKYWTGPETQYF,TGTGCCAGGTCGAAGTACTGGACAGGGCCGGAGACCCAGTACTTC